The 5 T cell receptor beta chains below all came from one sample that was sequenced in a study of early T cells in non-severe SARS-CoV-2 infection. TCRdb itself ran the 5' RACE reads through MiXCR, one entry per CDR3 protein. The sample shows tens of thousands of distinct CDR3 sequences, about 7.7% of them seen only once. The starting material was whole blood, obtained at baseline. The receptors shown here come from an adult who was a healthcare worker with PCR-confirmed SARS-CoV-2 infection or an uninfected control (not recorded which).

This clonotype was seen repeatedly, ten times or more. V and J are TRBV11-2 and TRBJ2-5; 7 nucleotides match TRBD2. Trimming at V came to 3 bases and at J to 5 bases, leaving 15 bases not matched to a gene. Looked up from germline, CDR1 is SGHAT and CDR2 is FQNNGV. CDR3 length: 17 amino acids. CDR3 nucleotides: TGTGCCAGCAGCTTGCGGGGGAGAGGCAGGGTAACCGAGACCCAGTACTTC. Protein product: CASSLRGRGRVTETQYF.

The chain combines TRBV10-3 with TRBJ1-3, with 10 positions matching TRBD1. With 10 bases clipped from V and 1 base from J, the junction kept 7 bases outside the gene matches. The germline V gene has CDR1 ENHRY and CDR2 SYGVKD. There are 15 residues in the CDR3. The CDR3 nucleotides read TGTGCCACCGCCCGGGACAGGGGTTCTGGAAACACCATATATTTT. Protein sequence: CATARDRGSGNTIYF.

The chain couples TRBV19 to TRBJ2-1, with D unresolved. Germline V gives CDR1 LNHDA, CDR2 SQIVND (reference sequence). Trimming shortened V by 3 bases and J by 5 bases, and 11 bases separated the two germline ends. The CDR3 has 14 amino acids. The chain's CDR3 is CASSIFRGNNEQFF. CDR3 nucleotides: TGTGCCAGTAGTATCTTCCGCGGTAACAATGAGCAGTTCTTC.

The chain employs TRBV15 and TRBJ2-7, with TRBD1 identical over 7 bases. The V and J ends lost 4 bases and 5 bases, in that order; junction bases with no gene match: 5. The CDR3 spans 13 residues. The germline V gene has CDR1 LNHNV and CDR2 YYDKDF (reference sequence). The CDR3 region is CATSIFDRDEQYF. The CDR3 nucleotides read TGTGCCACCAGCATCTTTGACAGGGACGAGCAGTACTTC. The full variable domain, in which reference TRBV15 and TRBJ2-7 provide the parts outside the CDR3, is DAMVIQNPRYQVTQFGKPVTLSCSQTLNHNVMYWYQQKSSQAPKLLFHYYDKDFNNEADTPDNFQSRRPNTSFCFLDIRSPGLGDTAMYLCATSIFDRDEQYFGPGTRLTVT.

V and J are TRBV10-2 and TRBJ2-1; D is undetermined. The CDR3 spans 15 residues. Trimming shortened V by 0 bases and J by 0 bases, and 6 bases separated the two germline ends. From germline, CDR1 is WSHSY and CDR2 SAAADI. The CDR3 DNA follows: TGCGCCAGCAGTGAGTCGTGGAGCTCCTACAATGAGCAGTTCTTC. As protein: CASSESWSSYNEQFF.